The clone carrying this TCR beta chain was observed at least ten times. Antigen unknown. Fresh 10 ml peripheral blood yielded PBMCs. The source of the sample is a study of T cells in Graves' hyperthyroidism and ophthalmopathy. The study's findings and limits: Ophthalmopathy cases were set apart from stable hyperthyroidism by a 13 V-J model. The model identified upcoming ophthalmopathy a median approximately 6.4 months ahead of onset.

Amplified TCR beta CDR3 regions derived from RNA transcripts. First-round RT-PCR targeting the TCR CDR3 was performed with the HTBI primer set. TCRdb reanalysed the multiplex PCR reads using MiXCR and keeps one entry per CDR3 protein. The table has about 600,000 distinct CDR3 sequences, around 15% seen once; the top ten hold around 12%. This clonotype was obtained from a woman between 45 and 65 years old with Graves' ophthalmopathy. The source material was blood.

This CDR3 reads CASSPTSDTLEQYF. CDR3 nucleotide sequence: TGTGCCAGCAGTCCCACCTCGGACACCTTAGAGCAGTACTTC. This sequence joins TRBV6-1 and TRBJ2-7; maybe TRBD1 (5 bases). The CDR3 extends over 14 amino acids. Trimming shortened V by 5 bases and J by 7 bases, and 18 bases separated the two germline ends. Germline-derived CDR1 and CDR2 are MNHNS and SASEGT.